Listed here is a single T cell receptor beta chain. Its cognate antigen is unknown. This CDR3 has 16 residues. V was pared by 3 bases and J by 8 bases, with 8 bases of the junction left unmatched. The data were obtained in a study of post-analysis software for immune sequencing data. Study information: Clinical courses comprised relapsing-remitting, secondary progressive and progressive-relapsing multiple sclerosis. Findings and caveats of the study: TRBV5-6, TRBV5-1 and TRBV20-1 were among about 5 TRBV segments more frequent in patients than controls. Significantly lower normalized Chao1 diversity was found in patients with multiple sclerosis relative to controls. Strong co-clustering by F measure was seen for same-batch samples.

Libraries were made from TCR beta cDNA, and they carried unique molecular identifiers. Yield was about 500,000 cDNA molecules from roughly 0.93 to 9.6 million T cells. A single record per CDR3 protein comes from TCRdb applying MiXCR to the PCR reads. The repertoire holds 400,000 to 500,000 distinct CDR3 sequences, with about 39% as singletons. The chain has TRBV12-3 or TRBV12-4 and TRBJ2-1; 12 nucleotides match TRBD2. This receptor was obtained from a girl aged 2 to 10 with multiple sclerosis. The sample comprised blood. CDR3 bases: TGTGCCAGCAGTTTGGGACTAGCGGGCTCGGGGGATGAGCAGTTCTTC. As protein: CASSLGLAGSGDEQFF.